The entry that follows covers one TCR beta chain sequence. The CDR3 spans 14 residues. CDR1 is SQVTM and CDR2 is ANQGSEA in the germline V gene. Between the trimmed V and J ends, which lost 1 base and 6 bases, there was a span of 13 bases. These data come from a study of radiotherapy plus CTLA-4 blockade in lung cancer. Those with chemo-refractory metastatic non-small-cell lung cancer were treated with focal radiation combined with CTLA-4 blockade using ipilimumab. The data were produced by immunoSEQ multiplex PCR, yet TCRdb's version contains in-frame clones alone and is incomplete. The sample records 25,000 to 40,000 clones, approximately 70% being singletons.

This receptor was identified in a human donor with non-small cell lung cancer who had stable disease on radiotherapy plus ipilimumab. The sample was peripheral blood, taken from a patient treated with radiotherapy plus ipilimumab. The chain links TRBV29-1 to TRBJ2-1; D gene unclear. The CDR3: CSVEGLGIPNEQFF. Here the CDR3 DNA reads TGCAGCGTTGAAGGGTTAGGGATCCCCAATGAGCAGTTCTTC.